Reported below is one T cell receptor beta chain. Antigen: not known. The germline V gene encodes CDR1 LNHNV and CDR2 YYDKDF (reference sequence). The CDR3 length is 11 residues. J gave up 15 bases and V 3 bases, and 4 bases lay outside the gene matches. Having been cultured for around nine days, the cells underwent CD4+ T cell isolation. As their vaccination, participants received two doses of either BNT162b2 or mRNA-1273. Sequenced by immunoSEQ multiplex PCR; TCRdb stores in-frame clones only, minus some. The sample contains about 73,000 clones, 73% of which appear only once. These data come from a study of vaccination effects on CD4 cells after COVID-19.

The chain has TRBV15 and TRBJ2-1; 8 nucleotides align to TRBD1. The sequence derives from a human donor who received a COVID-19 vaccine. The sample here was CD4+ T cells from PBMCs cultured without peptide, taken after COVID-19 vaccination. DNA of the CDR3: TGTGCCACCAGCAGGGGACAGGAGGGGTTCTTC. Its translation: CATSRGQEGFF. Variable domain in full (rest from reference TRBV15 and TRBJ2-1): DAMVIQNPRYQVTQFGKPVTLSCSQTLNHNVMYWYQQKSSQAPKLLFHYYDKDFNNEADTPDNFQSRRPNTSFCFLDIRSPGLGDTAMYLCATSRGQEGFFGPGTRLTVL.